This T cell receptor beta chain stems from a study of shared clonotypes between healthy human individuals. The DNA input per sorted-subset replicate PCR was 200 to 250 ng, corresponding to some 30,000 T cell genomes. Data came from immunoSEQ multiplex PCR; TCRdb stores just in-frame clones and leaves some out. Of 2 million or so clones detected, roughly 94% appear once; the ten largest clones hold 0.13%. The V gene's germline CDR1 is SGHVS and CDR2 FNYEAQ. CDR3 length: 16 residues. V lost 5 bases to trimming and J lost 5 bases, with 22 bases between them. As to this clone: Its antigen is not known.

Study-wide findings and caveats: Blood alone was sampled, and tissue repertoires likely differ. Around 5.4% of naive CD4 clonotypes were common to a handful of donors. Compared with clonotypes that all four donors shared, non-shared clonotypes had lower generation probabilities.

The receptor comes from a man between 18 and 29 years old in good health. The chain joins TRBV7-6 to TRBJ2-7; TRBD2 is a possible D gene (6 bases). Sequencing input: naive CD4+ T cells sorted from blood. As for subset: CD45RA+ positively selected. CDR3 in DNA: TGTGCCAGCAGCAAATTTTCCTCGGAGGGAAATCACGAGCAGTACTTC. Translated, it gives CASSKFSSEGNHEQYF.